Following are 14 T cell receptor beta chains from one sample sequenced in a study of CXCR4 blockade with PD-1 therapy in pancreatic cancer. Only in-frame clones appear in the TCRdb table, and some are missing; sequencing was by immunoSEQ multiplex PCR. The profile shows approximately 5,200 clones, 48% of them singletons. What was sequenced was tumor tissue. These receptors were obtained from a human donor with pancreatic ductal adenocarcinoma.

This clone appeared a few times. The J gene is TRBJ1-4, the V gene TRBV11-3, with D unclear. The CDR3 length is 15 residues. V was shortened by 6 bases and J by 5 bases, with 16 bases between the two germline ends. CDR1 and CDR2 (germline): SGHNT, YENEEA. The CDR3 protein is CASSQRPGGNEKLFF. In DNA, the CDR3 is TGTGCCAGCAGTCAAAGACCCGGCGGGAATGAAAAACTGTTTTTT.

V gene TRBV14 combines with J gene TRBJ1-1; 7 bases agree with TRBD1. CDR3 length: 15 residues. Germline V gene data show CDR1 as SGHDN and CDR2 as FVKESK. Germline trimming cut 4 bases from V and 1 base from J; bases unmatched to any gene: 6. The CDR3 sequence: CASSRRGHQNTEAFF. The CDR3 DNA sequence: TGTGCCAGCAGCCGGAGGGGGCATCAGAACACTGAAGCTTTCTTT.

The DNA of the CDR3 is TGTGCCAGCAGCGTAGGCACGAACACTGAAGCTTTCTTT. This sequence encodes CASSVGTNTEAFF. The chain carries TRBV9 and TRBJ1-1; no reliable D call. Germline loops: CDR1 SGDLS, CDR2 YYNGEE. The CDR3 runs 13 residues. Trimming cost V 0 bases and J 1 base, with 4 bases left between them.

The V and J genes are TRBV19 and TRBJ1-2, with a weak D call TRBD1 (5 bases). The CDR3 runs to 15 residues. V shed 4 bases and J shed 2 bases, with 14 bases lying between them. Germline values: CDR1 LNHDA, CDR2 SQIVND (reference sequence). CDR3 amino acids: CASSNGDSANYGYTF. In DNA, the CDR3 is TGTGCCAGTAGTAACGGGGACTCCGCCAACTATGGCTACACCTTC.

The rearrangement links TRBV11-1 to TRBJ2-2; weak D call: TRBD1 (6 bases). Trimming pared 7 bases from V and 1 base from J, leaving 16 bases between. The germline CDR1 and CDR2 sequences are SGHAT and FQDESV (reference sequence). The CDR3 totals 16 residues. CDR3 region: CASTRETTGNTGELFF. CDR3 in DNA: TGTGCCAGCACCAGAGAGACGACAGGGAACACCGGGGAGCTGTTTTTT.

This clone turned up a few times. The chain has TRBV9 and TRBJ1-1, with D possibly TRBD1 on 5 matching bases. Germline V gene data show CDR1 as SGDLS and CDR2 as YYNGEE. The CDR3 totals 15 residues. With 4 bases removed from V and 3 bases from J, the gap between germline ends came to 16 bases. The CDR3 DNA follows: TGTGCCAGCAGCCCTTGGCAGGGTAGGGACACTGAAGCTTTCTTT. Its translation is CASSPWQGRDTEAFF.

The J gene is TRBJ2-7, the V gene TRBV25-1; perhaps D is TRBD1 or TRBD2 (5 bases each). The CDR3 runs to 15 residues. Germline V gene data show CDR1 as MGHDK and CDR2 as SYGVNS. Trimming shortened V by 2 bases and J by 1 base, and 12 bases separated the two germline ends. The CDR3 spells CASSEAGAGSYEQYF. Written as DNA, the CDR3 is TGTGCCAGCAGTGAAGCCGGGGCAGGATCCTACGAGCAGTACTTC.

The rearrangement links TRBV28 to TRBJ1-3; D uncertain. Deletions cut 7 bases from V and 2 bases from J, with 12 bases between. The CDR3 has 14 residues. Germline loops: CDR1 MDHEN, CDR2 SYDVKM. CDR3 loop: CASNPAVAGNTIYF. DNA for the CDR3: TGTGCCAGCAATCCTGCGGTGGCTGGAAACACCATATATTTT.

This clone has more than one count but fewer than ten. V and J are TRBV7-7 and TRBJ2-1, with 9 bases lining up with TRBD2. This CDR3 region has 20 residues. CDR1 is SSHAT and CDR2 is FNYEAQ in the germline V gene (reference sequence). V lost 1 base to trimming and J lost 3 bases; unmatched junction nucleotides: 16. The CDR3 here is CASSLVAGGLAGRGYNEQFF. In DNA form, the CDR3 reads TGTGCCAGCAGCTTAGTAGCTGGAGGGCTAGCGGGGAGGGGCTACAATGAGCAGTTCTTC.

In this sample, this clone turned up a few times. V gene TRBV6-8 combines with J gene TRBJ2-7, with D unclear. V was trimmed by 0 bases and J by 0 bases, leaving 9 bases between them. This CDR3 has 15 residues. Germline V gene sequence: CDR1 MNHGY, CDR2 SAAAGT. CDR3: CASSYSAPSSYEQYF. As DNA, the CDR3 is TGTGCCAGCAGTTACTCCGCACCCAGCTCCTACGAGCAGTACTTC.

The chain couples TRBV9 to TRBJ1-4; 7 bases line up with TRBD1. Trimming took 6 bases from V and 5 from J; bases not matched to a gene: 10. Germline CDR1 and CDR2: SGDLS and YYNGEE. The CDR3 loop spans 15 amino acids. The CDR3 loop reads CASTREDRRNEKLFF. DNA of the CDR3: TGTGCCAGCACCCGGGAGGACAGGCGGAATGAAAAACTGTTTTTT.

This clone turned up a few times. This rearrangement joins TRBV18 to TRBJ1-1; 7 bases are a match to TRBD1. J gave up 0 bases and V 3 bases, and 1 base lay outside the gene matches. The CDR3 length is 14 residues. Germline V gives CDR1 KGHSH, CDR2 LQKENI. DNA of the CDR3: TGTGCCAGCTCACCGGGACAGCTGAACACTGAAGCTTTCTTT. It specifies CASSPGQLNTEAFF.

V is TRBV28 and J is TRBJ1-4; the D is unclear. Germline assignment: CDR1 MDHEN and CDR2 SYDVKM. V lost 4 bases, J lost 7 bases, and 7 bases lay in between. CDR3 size: 12 residues. The CDR3 DNA follows: TGTGCCAGCAGTTCAGATCTTGAAAAACTGTTTTTT. This encodes CASSSDLEKLFF. Based on the CDR3 plus reference TRBV28 and TRBJ1-4, the full variable domain is DVKVTQSSRYLVKRTGEKVFLECVQDMDHENMFWYRQDPGLGLRLIYFSYDVKMKEKGDIPEGYSVSREKKERFSLILESASTNQTSMYLCASSSDLEKLFFGSGTQLSVL.

The chain joins TRBV15 to TRBJ1-5; D is undetermined. The V end lost 0 bases, the J end lost 7 bases, and 13 bases lay between the germline ends. Germline CDR1 is LNHNV and CDR2 is YYDKDF (reference sequence). This CDR3 has 15 residues. In nucleotides, the CDR3 is TGTGCCACCAGCAGAGATCCTCGGGTAGGGCAGCCCCAGCATTTT. Amino acids: CATSRDPRVGQPQHF.